These 2 T cell receptor beta chains were all obtained from the same sample, sequenced in a study of shared clonotypes between healthy human individuals. The assay was immunoSEQ multiplex PCR, and TCRdb's table has in-frame clones only and misses some. The table records some 2 million clones, about 95% of them present only once. CD45RO-negative, CCR7-positively selected cells formed the naive CD8 fraction, excluding terminally differentiated effector memory CD45RA+ cells. Sequences were obtained from naive CD8+ T cells sorted from blood. The receptors were gathered from a man aged 18 to 30 in good health.

This clone was observed once. J is TRBJ1-2 and V is TRBV11-2, with D hard to call. V was clipped by 3 bases and J by 6 bases, with 8 bases between them. Germline-derived CDR1 and CDR2 are SGHAT and FQNNGV. There are 12 residues in the CDR3. The CDR3 reads CASSLGFNGYTF. CDR3 nucleotide sequence: TGTGCCAGCAGCTTGGGGTTTAATGGCTACACCTTC.

The chain links TRBV4-3 to TRBJ2-1; 9 nucleotides agree with TRBD2. V was clipped by 0 bases and J by 8 bases; unmatched bases: 14. This CDR3 has 18 amino acids. The germline CDR1 and CDR2 sequences are LGHNA and YSLEER. CDR3 DNA: TGCGCCAGCAGCCAAGATAAAGTAGGGACTAGCTTTATCCATGAGCAGTTCTTC. Translated, it gives CASSQDKVGTSFIHEQFF.